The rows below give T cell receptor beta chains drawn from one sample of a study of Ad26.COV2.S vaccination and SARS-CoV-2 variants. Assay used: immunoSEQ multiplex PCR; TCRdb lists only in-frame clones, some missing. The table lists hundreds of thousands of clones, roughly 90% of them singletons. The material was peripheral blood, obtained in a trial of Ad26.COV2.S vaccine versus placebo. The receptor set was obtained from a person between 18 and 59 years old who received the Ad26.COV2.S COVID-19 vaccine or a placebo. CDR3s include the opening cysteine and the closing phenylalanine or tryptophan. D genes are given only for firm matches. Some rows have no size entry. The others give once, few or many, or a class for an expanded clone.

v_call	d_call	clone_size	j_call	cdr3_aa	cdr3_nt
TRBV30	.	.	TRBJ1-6	CAWSVQTGNSPLHF	TGTGCCTGGAGTGTACAGACGGGAAATTCACCCCTCCACTTT
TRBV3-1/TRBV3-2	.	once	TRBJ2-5	CASSQGVARDGETQYF	TGTGCCAGCAGCCAAGGGGTAGCCAGAGACGGAGAGACCCAGTACTTC
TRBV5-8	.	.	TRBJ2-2	CASSLWQSNTGELFF	TGTGCCAGCAGCTTGTGGCAGTCCAACACCGGGGAGCTGTTTTTT
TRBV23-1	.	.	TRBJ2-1	CASSQLKAEQFF	TGCGCCAGCAGTCAATTAAAGGCTGAGCAGTTCTTC
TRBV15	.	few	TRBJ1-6	CATSRVGRLNSPLHF	TGTGCCACCAGCAGAGTGGGCAGGTTGAATTCACCCCTCCACTTT
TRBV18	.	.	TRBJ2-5	CASSPGQPSSGARAQYF	TGTGCCAGCTCACCGGGACAGCCTTCTAGCGGCGCGAGGGCCCAGTACTTC
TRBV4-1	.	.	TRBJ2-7	CASSQDRGAYEQYF	TGCGCCAGCAGCCAAGATAGGGGCGCCTACGAGCAGTACTTC
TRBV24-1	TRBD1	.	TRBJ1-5	CATSDPGTARDQPQHF	TGTGCCACCAGTGATCCCGGGACAGCTAGGGATCAGCCCCAGCATTTT
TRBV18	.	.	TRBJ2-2	CASSPRAGPNTGELFF	TGTGCCAGCTCACCGAGAGCGGGCCCGAACACCGGGGAGCTGTTTTTT
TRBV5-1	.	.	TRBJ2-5	CASSLAHKTSQETQYF	TGCGCCAGCAGCTTGGCCCATAAGACATCCCAAGAGACCCAGTACTTC
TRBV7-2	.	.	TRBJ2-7	CASRSLSGEQYF	TGTGCCAGCAGGTCTTTATCGGGAGAGCAGTACTTC